This is a list of T cell receptor beta chains from one sample in a study of blood T cell repertoires in COVID-19. Clones were read by immunoSEQ multiplex PCR, and TCRdb kept only the in-frame ones, dropping some. Of about 39,000 clones in the sample, roughly 80% were seen once. Sequenced: peripheral blood. The receptors originated from a man aged 60-69 years in a cohort sampled during active COVID-19. Each CDR3 is given with its conserved first and last residue. A D gene is named only where the DNA matches it firmly. Where a row states a size, it is once, few, many or the class of an expanded clone; other rows omit it.

V	size	J	D	DNA	CDR3
TRBV7-9	NA	TRBJ1-4	TRBD1	TGTGCCAGCAGCTTAGATTCAGGGGGAAATGAAAAACTGTTTTTT	CASSLDSGGNEKLFF
TRBV7-9	NA	TRBJ2-4	NA	TGTGCCAGCAGCTATGAGGGTATAAACATTCAGTACTTC	CASSYEGINIQYF
TRBV3-1/TRBV3-2	NA	TRBJ2-1	TRBD2	TGTGCCAGCAGCGCCCTAGCCCTAGCGGGATACAATGAGCAGTTCTTC	CASSALALAGYNEQFF
TRBV11-1	NA	TRBJ1-1	NA	TGTGCCAGCAGCCGAAATACGGACTGGAACACTGAAGCTTTCTTT	CASSRNTDWNTEAFF
TRBV5-4	NA	TRBJ2-7	NA	TGTGCCAGCAGCTACCGAAGCGGAGCCTACGAGCAGTACTTC	CASSYRSGAYEQYF
TRBV6-1	NA	TRBJ1-1	NA	TGTGCCAGCAGTGAAGCTCGTCGGGCTTTCTTT	CASSEARRAFF
TRBV18	once	TRBJ2-3	TRBD2	TGTGCCAGCTCACGGTTAGCGGGGGGGCGCACAGATACGCAGTATTTT	CASSRLAGGRTDTQYF
TRBV7-9	once	TRBJ2-7	TRBD1	TGTGCCAGCAGCGTACAGGGGAAATCCTACGAGCAGTACTTC	CASSVQGKSYEQYF
TRBV5-1	NA	TRBJ2-7	TRBD1	TGCGCCAGCAGCGGGGGACAGGGGGCCGTCTACGAGCAGTACTTC	CASSGGQGAVYEQYF
TRBV5-1	NA	TRBJ1-4	NA	TGCGCCAGCAGCGTCCAAGGGGGGGCCCTCGCAACTAATGAAAAACTGTTTTTT	CASSVQGGALATNEKLFF
TRBV5-1	NA	TRBJ1-1	NA	TGCGCCAGCAGCTTGGCAGGAGGAGGTACTGAAGCTTTCTTT	CASSLAGGGTEAFF
TRBV19	NA	TRBJ1-5	TRBD1	TGTGCCAGTAGTATAGGGACAGGGGGGAATCAGCCCCAGCATTTT	CASSIGTGGNQPQHF
TRBV7-2	NA	TRBJ2-1	NA	TGTGCCAGCAGCGCCAACAGGGTCAAGCAGTTCTTC	CASSANRVKQFF
TRBV5-1	once	TRBJ2-3	TRBD1	TGCGCCAGCAGCTTGGCCGGGACAGCTAGCACAGATACGCAGTATTTT	CASSLAGTASTDTQYF
TRBV27	NA	TRBJ2-7	NA	TGTGCCAGCAGTTTAACAGAGAACTCCTACGAGCAGTACTTC	CASSLTENSYEQYF
TRBV7-8	NA	TRBJ1-5	NA	TGTGCCAGCAGTCCGGGCAGGGTCAATCAGCCCCAGCATTTT	CASSPGRVNQPQHF
TRBV5-1	NA	TRBJ2-2	TRBD2	TGCGCCAGCAGCTCCTTAGCGGGAGGGTTCGGGGAGCTGTTTTTT	CASSSLAGGFGELFF
TRBV6-5	NA	TRBJ2-7	NA	TGTGCCAGCAATCAACAGGGCGAGCAGTACTTC	CASNQQGEQYF
TRBV7-9	NA	TRBJ1-2	TRBD1	TGTGCCAGCAGCCAAACCGGGACAGACTTTAACTATGGCTACACCTTC	CASSQTGTDFNYGYTF
TRBV29-1	NA	TRBJ1-2	NA	TGCAGCTCCCGGGGGAACTATGGCTACACCTTC	CSSRGNYGYTF
TRBV7-9	NA	TRBJ2-1	NA	TGTGCCAGCAGCACCTCGACAGGATTCAATGAGCAGTTCTTC	CASSTSTGFNEQFF
TRBV4-1	NA	TRBJ1-1	NA	TGCGCCAGCAGCCACCAGGGGATTAACACTGAAGCTTTCTTT	CASSHQGINTEAFF
TRBV4-2	once	TRBJ2-7	NA	TGTGCCAGCAGTCGGGGGGCCAGCGGGGCTCGTGACGAGCAGTACTTC	CASSRGASGARDEQYF
TRBV7-2	NA	TRBJ2-2	NA	TGTGCCAGCAGCTTATTCGCCGGGATTACCGGGGAGCTGTTTTTT	CASSLFAGITGELFF
TRBV7-2	few	TRBJ2-4	NA	TGTGCCAGCAGCCAAGGGGCTGTAAACATTCAGTACTTC	CASSQGAVNIQYF
TRBV11-2	once	TRBJ2-2	NA	TGTGCCAGCAGCCCCCGGGGGACAGCATACGGGGAGCTGTTTTTT	CASSPRGTAYGELFF